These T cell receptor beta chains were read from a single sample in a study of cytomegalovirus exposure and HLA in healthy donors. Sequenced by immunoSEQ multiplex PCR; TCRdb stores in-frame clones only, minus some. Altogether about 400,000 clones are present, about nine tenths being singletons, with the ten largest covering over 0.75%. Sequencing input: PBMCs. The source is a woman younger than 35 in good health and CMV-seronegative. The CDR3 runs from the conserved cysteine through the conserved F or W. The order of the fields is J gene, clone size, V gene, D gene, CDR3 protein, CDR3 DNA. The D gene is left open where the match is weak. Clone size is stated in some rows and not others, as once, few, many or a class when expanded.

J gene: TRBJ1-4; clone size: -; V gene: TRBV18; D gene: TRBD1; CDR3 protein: CASSPGTGGQEKLFF; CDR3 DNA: TGTGCCAGCTCACCCGGGACAGGGGGCCAGGAAAAACTGTTTTTT
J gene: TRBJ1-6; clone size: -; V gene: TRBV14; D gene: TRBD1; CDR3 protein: CASSPGQGHSPLHF; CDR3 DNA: TGTGCCAGCAGCCCCGGACAGGGGCATTCACCCCTCCACTTT
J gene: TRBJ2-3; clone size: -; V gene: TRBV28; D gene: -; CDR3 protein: CASSSKGMGASTDTQYF; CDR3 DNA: TGTGCCAGCAGTTCTAAGGGGATGGGGGCAAGCACAGATACGCAGTATTTT
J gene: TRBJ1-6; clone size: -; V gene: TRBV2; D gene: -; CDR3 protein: CASLAVSGNSPLHF; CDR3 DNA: TGTGCCAGCTTGGCCGTCTCGGGAAATTCACCCCTCCACTTT
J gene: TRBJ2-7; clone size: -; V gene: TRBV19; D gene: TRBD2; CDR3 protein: CASSYGLAGHEQYF; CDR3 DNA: TGTGCCAGTAGTTACGGACTAGCGGGACACGAGCAGTACTTC
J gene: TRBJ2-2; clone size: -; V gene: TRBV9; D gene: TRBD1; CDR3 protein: CASSVGGQDTGELFF; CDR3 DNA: TGTGCCAGCAGCGTAGGCGGACAGGACACCGGGGAGCTGTTTTTT
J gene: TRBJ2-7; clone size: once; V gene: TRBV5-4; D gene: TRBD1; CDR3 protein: CASQAWGTGGDEQYF; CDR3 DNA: TGTGCCAGCCAAGCTTGGGGGACAGGGGGCGACGAGCAGTACTTC
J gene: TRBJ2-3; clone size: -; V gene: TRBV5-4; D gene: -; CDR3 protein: CASSPSGRLDTQYF; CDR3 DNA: TGTGCCAGCAGCCCGTCGGGTAGGCTAGATACGCAGTATTTT
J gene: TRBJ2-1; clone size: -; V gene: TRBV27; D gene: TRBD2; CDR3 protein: CASSLRVGRAAEQFF; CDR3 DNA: TGTGCCAGCAGTTTACGGGTCGGGAGGGCCGCTGAGCAGTTCTTC
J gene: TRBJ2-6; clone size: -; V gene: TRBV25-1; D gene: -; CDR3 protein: CASTRSGANVLTF; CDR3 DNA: TGTGCCAGCACCCGTTCTGGGGCCAACGTCCTGACTTTC
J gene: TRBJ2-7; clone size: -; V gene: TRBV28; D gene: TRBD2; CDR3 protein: CASSSKTNIAGTFYEQYF; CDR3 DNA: TGTGCCAGCAGTTCCAAGACTAATATAGCGGGGACGTTCTACGAGCAGTACTTC
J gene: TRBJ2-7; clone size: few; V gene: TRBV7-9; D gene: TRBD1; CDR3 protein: CASSEDRDPYEQYF; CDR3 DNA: TGTGCCAGCAGCGAAGACAGGGATCCCTACGAGCAGTACTTC
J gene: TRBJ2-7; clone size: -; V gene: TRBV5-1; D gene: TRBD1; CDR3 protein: CASSAGTGRAYEQYF; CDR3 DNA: TGCGCCAGCAGCGCCGGGACAGGGAGGGCCTACGAGCAGTACTTC
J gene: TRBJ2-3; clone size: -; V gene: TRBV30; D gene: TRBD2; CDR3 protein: CAWSVVGGADTQYF; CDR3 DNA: TGTGCCTGGAGTGTAGTTGGGGGGGCAGATACGCAGTATTTT
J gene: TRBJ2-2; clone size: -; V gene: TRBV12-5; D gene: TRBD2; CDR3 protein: CASGLNLAGVTGELFF; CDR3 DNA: TGTGCTAGTGGTTTGAACTTAGCGGGAGTCACCGGGGAGCTGTTTTTT
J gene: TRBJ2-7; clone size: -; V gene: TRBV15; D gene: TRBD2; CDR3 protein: CATSRPSSGVTYEQYF; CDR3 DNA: TGTGCCACCAGCAGACCGTCCAGCGGGGTTACCTACGAGCAGTACTTC
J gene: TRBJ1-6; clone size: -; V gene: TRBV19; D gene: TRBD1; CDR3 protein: CASSILGQGSSYNSPLHF; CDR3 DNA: TGTGCCAGTAGTATTTTGGGACAGGGGAGCTCCTATAATTCACCCCTCCACTTT
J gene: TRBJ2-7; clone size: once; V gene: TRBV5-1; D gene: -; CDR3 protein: CASSLGGYEQYF; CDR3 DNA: TGCGCCAGCAGCCTAGGGGGCTACGAGCAGTACTTC
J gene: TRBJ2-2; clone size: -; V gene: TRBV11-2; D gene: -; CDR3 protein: CASHPGWGNTGELFF; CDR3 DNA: TGTGCCAGCCACCCAGGGTGGGGTAACACCGGGGAGCTGTTTTTT
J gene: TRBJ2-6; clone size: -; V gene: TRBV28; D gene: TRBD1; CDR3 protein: CASSLVGQGPSGANVLTF; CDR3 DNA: TGTGCCAGCAGTTTAGTGGGACAGGGGCCCTCTGGGGCCAACGTCCTGACTTTC
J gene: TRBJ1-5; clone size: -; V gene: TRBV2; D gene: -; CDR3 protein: CASSETRSQTSAGGGPQHF; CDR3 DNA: TGTGCCAGCAGCGAAACTCGAAGCCAGACGTCGGCGGGCGGGGGGCCCCAGCATTTT
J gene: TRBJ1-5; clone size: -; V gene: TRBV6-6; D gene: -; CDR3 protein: CASSDTGRGQPQHF; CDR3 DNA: TGTGCCAGCAGTGATACAGGGAGAGGTCAGCCCCAGCATTTT
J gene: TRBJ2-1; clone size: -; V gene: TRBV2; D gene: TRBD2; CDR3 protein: CASIEGLATYNEQFF; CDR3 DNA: TGTGCCAGCATTGAAGGACTAGCGACTTACAATGAGCAGTTCTTC
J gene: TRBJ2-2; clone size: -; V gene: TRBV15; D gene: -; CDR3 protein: CATSRGVGSTGELFF; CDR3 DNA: TGTGCCACCAGCAGAGGGGTGGGCTCGACCGGGGAGCTGTTTTTT
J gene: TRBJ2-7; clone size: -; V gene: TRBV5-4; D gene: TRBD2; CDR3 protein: CASSSGGLADLYEQYF; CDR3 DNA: TGTGCCAGCAGCTCGGGGGGACTAGCGGACCTCTACGAGCAGTACTTC
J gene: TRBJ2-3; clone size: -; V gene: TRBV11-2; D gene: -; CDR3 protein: CASSYLAIADTDTQYF; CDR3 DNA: TGTGCCAGCAGCTACCTGGCGATAGCGGACACAGATACGCAGTATTTT
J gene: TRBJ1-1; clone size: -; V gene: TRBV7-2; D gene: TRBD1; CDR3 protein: CASSWTGSRGGTEAFF; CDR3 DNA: TGTGCCAGCAGCTGGACAGGATCCCGAGGGGGCACTGAAGCTTTCTTT
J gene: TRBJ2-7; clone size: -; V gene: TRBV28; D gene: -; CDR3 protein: CASSLWRTGSYEQYF; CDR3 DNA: TGTGCCAGCAGTTTATGGAGGACGGGGAGTTACGAGCAGTACTTC
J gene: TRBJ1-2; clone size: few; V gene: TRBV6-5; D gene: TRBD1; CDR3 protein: CASRPDRGTNYGYTF; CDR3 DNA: TGTGCCAGCAGACCCGACAGGGGCACTAACTATGGCTACACCTTC
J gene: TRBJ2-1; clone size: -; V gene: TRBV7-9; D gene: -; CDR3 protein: CASTVGGSEQFF; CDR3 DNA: TGTGCCAGCACCGTCGGGGGTTCTGAGCAGTTCTTC
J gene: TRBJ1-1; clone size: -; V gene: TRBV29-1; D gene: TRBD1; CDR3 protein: CSVRTGSNTEAFF; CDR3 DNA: TGCAGCGTTAGGACAGGATCGAACACTGAAGCTTTCTTT
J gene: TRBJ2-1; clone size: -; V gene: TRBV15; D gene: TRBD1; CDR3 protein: CATSRGGTGGNEQFF; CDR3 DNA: TGTGCCACCAGCAGAGGTGGGACAGGAGGGAATGAGCAGTTCTTC
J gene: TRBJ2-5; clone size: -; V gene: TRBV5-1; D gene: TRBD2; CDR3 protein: CASSSARRSGGYETQYF; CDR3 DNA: TGCGCCAGCAGTTCTGCCCGGCGTAGCGGGGGATATGAGACCCAGTACTTC
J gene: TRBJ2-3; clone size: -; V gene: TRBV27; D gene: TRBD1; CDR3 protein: CASSLRDRLSTDTQYF; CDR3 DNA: TGTGCCAGCAGCCTCCGGGACAGACTTAGCACAGATACGCAGTATTTT
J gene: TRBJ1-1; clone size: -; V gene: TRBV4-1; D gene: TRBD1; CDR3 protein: CASSPGQGAPTEAFF; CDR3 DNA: TGCGCCAGCAGCCCCGGACAGGGGGCCCCTACTGAAGCTTTCTTT
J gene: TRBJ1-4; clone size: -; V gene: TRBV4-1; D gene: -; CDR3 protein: CASSPPLQGNEKLFF; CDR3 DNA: TGCGCCAGCAGCCCCCCCTTGCAGGGTAATGAAAAACTGTTTTTT
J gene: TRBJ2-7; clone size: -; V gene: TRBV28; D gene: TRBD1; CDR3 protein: CASSLWRTGESYEQYF; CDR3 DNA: TGTGCCAGCAGTTTATGGCGGACAGGGGAGTCCTACGAGCAGTACTTC
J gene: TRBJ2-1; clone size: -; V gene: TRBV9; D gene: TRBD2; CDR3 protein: CASSVRDYYNEQFF; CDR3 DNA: TGTGCCAGCAGCGTCCGGGACTATTACAATGAGCAGTTCTTC
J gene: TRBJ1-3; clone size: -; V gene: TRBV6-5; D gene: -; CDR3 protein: CASSYSGRGWENTIYF; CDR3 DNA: TGTGCCAGCAGTTACTCGGGCAGGGGTTGGGAAAACACCATATATTTT
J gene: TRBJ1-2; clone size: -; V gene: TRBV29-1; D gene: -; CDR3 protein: CSVDRFRGEKGGYTF; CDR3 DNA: TGCAGCGTTGACAGGTTCCGGGGGGAGAAGGGCGGCTACACCTTC